This T cell receptor beta chain came from a study of T cell responses to AZD1222 COVID-19 vaccine. V lost 4 bases to trimming and J lost 3 bases; unmatched junction nucleotides: 3. The CDR3 runs to 16 residues. Germline loops: CDR1 SGHDN, CDR2 FVKESK. To note about this clone: The antigen is unknown.

Study-level findings and limits: Researchers took repertoire samples only after the peak T cell response had come.

Assay: immunoSEQ multiplex PCR; the TCRdb copy retains only in-frame clones and omits some. This sample has some 180,000 clones, with about 89% found just once. This rearrangement joins TRBV14 to TRBJ2-3; 14 nucleotides line up with TRBD2. This TCR was sampled from an adult who received the AZD1222 COVID-19 vaccine. The source material was peripheral blood, sampled 28 days after the second AZD1222 dose. The chain's CDR3 is CASSRLAGGSTDTQYF. DNA for the CDR3: TGTGCCAGCAGCCGACTAGCGGGGGGGAGTACAGATACGCAGTATTTT.